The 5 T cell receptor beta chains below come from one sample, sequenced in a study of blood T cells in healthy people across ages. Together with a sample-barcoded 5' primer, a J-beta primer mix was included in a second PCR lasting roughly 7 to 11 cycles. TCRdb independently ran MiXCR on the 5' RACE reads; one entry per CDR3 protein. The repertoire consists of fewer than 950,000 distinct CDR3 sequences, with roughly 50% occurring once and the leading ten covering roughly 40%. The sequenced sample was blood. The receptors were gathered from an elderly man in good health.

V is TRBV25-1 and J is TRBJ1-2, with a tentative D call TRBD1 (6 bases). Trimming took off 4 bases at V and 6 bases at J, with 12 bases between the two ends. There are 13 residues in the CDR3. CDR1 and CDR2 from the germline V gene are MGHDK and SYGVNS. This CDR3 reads CASSASRGHGYTF. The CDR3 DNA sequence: TGTGCCAGCAGTGCATCCAGGGGCCATGGCTACACCTTC.

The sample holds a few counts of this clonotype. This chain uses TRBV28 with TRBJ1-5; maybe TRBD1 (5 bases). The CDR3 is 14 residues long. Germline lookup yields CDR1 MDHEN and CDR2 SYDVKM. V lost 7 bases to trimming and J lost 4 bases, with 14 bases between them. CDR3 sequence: CASIAGTYNQPQHF. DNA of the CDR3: TGTGCCAGCATCGCCGGGACGTATAATCAGCCCCAGCATTTT.

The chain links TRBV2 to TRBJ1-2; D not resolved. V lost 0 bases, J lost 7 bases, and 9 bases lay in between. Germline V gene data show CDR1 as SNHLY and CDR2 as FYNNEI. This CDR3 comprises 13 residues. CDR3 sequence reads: CASSEASTTGYTF. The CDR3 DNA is TGTGCCAGCAGTGAAGCGTCGACAACTGGCTACACCTTC.

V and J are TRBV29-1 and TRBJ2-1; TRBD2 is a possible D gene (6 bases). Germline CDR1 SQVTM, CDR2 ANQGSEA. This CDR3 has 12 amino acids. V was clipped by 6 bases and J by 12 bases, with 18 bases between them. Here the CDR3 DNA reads TGCAGCGTGCCCCCGTTGGGAGGCGGGCAGTTCTTC. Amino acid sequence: CSVPPLGGGQFF.

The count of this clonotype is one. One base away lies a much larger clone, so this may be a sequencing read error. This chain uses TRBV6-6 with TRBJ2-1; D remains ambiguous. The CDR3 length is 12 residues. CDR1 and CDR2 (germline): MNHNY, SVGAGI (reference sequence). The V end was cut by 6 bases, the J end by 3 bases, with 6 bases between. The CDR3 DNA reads TGTGCCAGCAGCCGCTTCTACAATGAGCAGTTCTTC. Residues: CASSRFYNEQFF.